These 2 T cell receptor beta chains were all obtained from the same sample, sequenced in a study of early T cells in non-severe SARS-CoV-2 infection listed by TCRdb under 2021. Library prep was done by 5' RACE. TCRdb lists the instrument as NextSeq 500. TCRdb's own reprocessing of the public reads used fastp at Q25 and MiXCR and kept productive beta chains. Entries are consolidated by CDR3 protein sequence, retaining the most common genes and DNA. Across this sample there are about 23,000 distinct CDR3 sequences, with less than 5.5% seen only once. 3.5% to 4.5% of the sample comes from the top ten. The sample was whole blood. The receptor set was obtained from an adult who was a healthcare worker with PCR-confirmed SARS-CoV-2 infection or an uninfected control (not recorded which).

This chain uses TRBV28 with TRBJ2-7; 7 nucleotides agree with TRBD1. V was pared by 4 bases and J by 6 bases, with 3 bases of the junction left unmatched. This CDR3 comprises 12 residues. Per germline, CDR1 MDHEN and CDR2 SYDVKM. CDR3 bases: TGTGCCAGCAGTTCCGACAGGGCCGAGCAGTACTTC. This encodes CASSSDRAEQYF.

This clonotype was recorded a few times. For the CDR3, the DNA is TGTGCCAGCAGTTTATTGGTAGCGGGGGAAGAGACCCAGTACTTC. It yields the protein CASSLLVAGEETQYF. This chain joins TRBV28 and TRBJ2-5; 9 nucleotides match TRBD2. Germline loops: CDR1 MDHEN, CDR2 SYDVKM. Losses at the gene ends were 1 base for V and 3 bases for J; bases not matched to a gene: 3. CDR3 size: 15 residues.